The entry that follows covers one T cell receptor (beta chain) sequence. The CDR3 loop spans 12 amino acids. Per the germline V gene, CDR1 is SGHTA and CDR2 is FQGNSA. The sample belongs to a study of monozygotic twins with inflammatory bowel disease. Following a re-call of the 5' RACE reads, TCRdb has one entry per CDR3 protein and lacks DNA. The table for this sample gives 85,000 to 110,000 distinct CDR3 sequences. Donors gave under 3 ml of blood apiece. The sequencing sample was made of blood. The V call is TRBV7-2, the J call TRBJ2-2. This clonotype was sampled from a human donor with ulcerative colitis or Crohn's disease, or a healthy co-twin of an affected twin (not recorded which). CDR3: CASSFNPGELFF.